This T cell receptor beta chain was identified in a study of blood T cell repertoires in COVID-19. As for the study in general: PBMCs, B-cell-depleted T cells, or T cells were the source of the cDNA or gDNA that made up the material.

The Seattle site enrolled patients during active infection and followed them longitudinally. V was shortened by 0 bases and J by 8 bases, with 9 bases between the two germline ends. The CDR3 loop spans 14 amino acids. The germline V gene encodes CDR1 SGHRS and CDR2 YFSETQ. Original processing notes: Quantification of nucleated cells was approximated via reference gene primer amplification. The table came from immunoSEQ multiplex PCR; TCRdb's copy has only in-frame clones and leaves some out. D and trimming were read from the DNA, whereas the V and J calls and clone size are those reported in that table. Counted here are roughly 340,000 clones, about nine tenths occurring once; the ten biggest clones make up 6% to 8.5%.

Material: peripheral blood. The clonotype originates from a woman in her seventies with COVID-19, enrolled during active disease. V usage is TRBV5-1 and J usage is TRBJ1-6, with a weak D call TRBD1 (5 bases). Here the CDR3 reads CASSLGQRDSPLHF. CDR3 nucleotides: TGCGCCAGCAGCTTGGGACAGCGAGATTCACCCCTCCACTTT.